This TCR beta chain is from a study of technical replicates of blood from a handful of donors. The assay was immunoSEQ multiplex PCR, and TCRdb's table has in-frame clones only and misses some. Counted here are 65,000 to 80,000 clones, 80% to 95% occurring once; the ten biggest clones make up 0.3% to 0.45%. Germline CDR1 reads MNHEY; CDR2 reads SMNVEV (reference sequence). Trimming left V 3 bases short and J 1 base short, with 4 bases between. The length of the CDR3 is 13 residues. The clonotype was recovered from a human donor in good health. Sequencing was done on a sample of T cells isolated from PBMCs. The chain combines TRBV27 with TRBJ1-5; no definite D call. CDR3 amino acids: CASSFSSNQPQHF. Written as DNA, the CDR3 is TGTGCCAGCAGTTTTAGCAGCAATCAGCCCCAGCATTTT.